Each of the 29 T cell receptor beta chains below was sequenced from the same sample in a study of T cell responses to AZD1222 COVID-19 vaccine. The table came from immunoSEQ multiplex PCR; TCRdb's copy has only in-frame clones and leaves some out. The repertoire has about 84,000 clones, 75% to 90% of them found once; the top ten carry less than 11%. Sequenced here: peripheral blood, sampled 28 days after the second AZD1222 dose. The receptors stem from an adult who received the AZD1222 COVID-19 vaccine.

The genes are TRBV19 and TRBJ1-5; D gene unclear. The V and J ends lost 8 bases and 6 bases respectively, with 14 bases between them. The CDR3 is 13 amino acids. Germline V gene data show CDR1 as LNHDA and CDR2 as SQIVND (reference sequence). The CDR3 coding sequence is TGTGCCAGTGAAGGGCGGGTAGGTCAGCCCCAGCATTTT. Residues: CASEGRVGQPQHF.

In DNA, the CDR3 is TGTGCCACCTCGGAGTTAGGCAATCAGCCCCAGCATTTT. It translates to CATSELGNQPQHF. The chain carries TRBV2 and TRBJ1-5, with D unresolved. The ends were cut back, 10 bases at V and 2 bases at J, with 12 bases in the middle. The germline V gene has CDR1 SNHLY and CDR2 FYNNEI. This CDR3 is 13 amino acids long.

The chain links TRBV29-1 to TRBJ2-5; perhaps D is TRBD1 or TRBD2 (5 bases each). V lost 3 bases and J lost 5, with 10 bases in between. Germline loops: CDR1 SQVTM, CDR2 ANQGSEA. This CDR3 is 12 amino acids long. CDR3 sequence reads: CSVDKGRETQYF. CDR3 DNA: TGCAGCGTTGATAAGGGACGGGAGACCCAGTACTTC.

The chain couples TRBV2 to TRBJ2-3, with 7 bases aligning to TRBD1. Germline trimming cut 6 bases from V and 2 bases from J; bases unmatched to any gene: 2. Germline assignment: CDR1 SNHLY and CDR2 FYNNEI. This CDR3 spans 13 amino acids. The CDR3: CASRRGPTDTQYF. As DNA, the CDR3 is TGTGCCAGCAGGAGGGGGCCCACAGATACGCAGTATTTT.

The chain links TRBV27 to TRBJ1-5; a possible D gene is TRBD1 (6 bases). The CDR3 extends over 15 amino acids. The germline gives CDR1 MNHEY, CDR2 SMNVEV (reference sequence). The V and J ends lost 6 bases and 3 bases respectively, with 15 bases between them. DNA for the CDR3: TGTGCCAGCAGCCCAAACAGGGATATCAATCAGCCCCAGCATTTT. Its translation is CASSPNRDINQPQHF.

The sample holds one count of this clone. Written as DNA, the CDR3 is TGTGCCAGCAGTCTGCGGGGATATGGCTACACCTTC. Protein: CASSLRGYGYTF. The rearrangement links TRBV6-5 to TRBJ1-2; no clear D. This CDR3 is 12 amino acids long. The germline V and J ends were trimmed by 5 bases and 5 bases, with 9 bases remaining between them. Germline values: CDR1 MNHEY, CDR2 SVGAGI.

This rearrangement joins TRBV11-2 to TRBJ2-6; D gene unclear. This CDR3 comprises 16 residues. V was trimmed by 3 bases and J by 3 bases, leaving 12 bases between them. CDR1 is SGHAT and CDR2 is FQNNGV in the germline V gene. The CDR3 region is CASSLFSGDGANVLTF. The CDR3 DNA follows: TGTGCCAGCAGCTTGTTCAGTGGGGATGGGGCCAACGTCCTGACTTTC. The full variable domain, in which reference TRBV11-2 and TRBJ2-6 provide the parts outside the CDR3, is EAGVAQSPRYKIIEKRQSVAFWCNPISGHATLYWYQQILGQGPKLLIQFQNNGVVDDSQLPKDRFSAERLKGVDSTLKIQPAKLEDSAVYLCASSLFSGDGANVLTFGAGSRLTVL.

The chain uses TRBV5-4 and TRBJ1-1; no reliable D call. V lost 1 base and J 4 bases, leaving 8 bases between the germline ends. Germline CDR1 is SGHNT and CDR2 is YYREEE (reference sequence). The CDR3 spans 13 residues. The CDR3 protein is CASSLPELTEAFF. CDR3 bases: TGTGCCAGCAGCTTGCCTGAACTCACTGAAGCTTTCTTT.

The CDR3 here is CAISEQGDEKLFF. CDR3 DNA sequence: TGTGCCATCAGTGAACAGGGCGATGAAAAACTGTTTTTT. The V and J genes are TRBV10-3 and TRBJ1-4; tentatively, D is TRBD1 (6 bases). There are 13 residues in the CDR3. The V end lost 3 bases, the J end lost 6 bases, and 8 bases lay between the germline ends. Germline values: CDR1 ENHRY, CDR2 SYGVKD.

The genes are TRBV5-4 and TRBJ1-4; 9 nucleotides line up with TRBD1. Per germline, CDR1 SGHNT and CDR2 YYREEE (reference sequence). V was pared by 4 bases and J by 7 bases, with 8 bases of the junction left unmatched. CDR3 length: 15 amino acids. CDR3 bases: TGTGCCAGCAGCGCTAACACAGGGGGCTCTGAAAAACTGTTTTTT. It translates to CASSANTGGSEKLFF. Complete variable domain (other parts from reference TRBV5-4 and TRBJ1-4): ETGVTQSPTHLIKTRGQQVTLRCSSQSGHNTVSWYQQALGQGPQFIFQYYREEENGRGNFPPRFSGLQFPNYSSELNVNALELDDSALYLCASSANTGGSEKLFFGSGTQLSVL.

V is TRBV19 and J is TRBJ1-5; the D is unclear. V was trimmed by 3 bases and J by 6 bases, leaving 15 bases between them. In germline, CDR1 is LNHDA, CDR2 SQIVND (reference sequence). This CDR3 has 15 amino acids. The CDR3, as DNA: TGTGCCAGTAGTATGCCCCGCGGGAGGGCTCAGCCCCAGCATTTT. Protein sequence: CASSMPRGRAQPQHF.

The chain links TRBV9 to TRBJ2-7, with 11 bases identical to TRBD2. This CDR3 has 15 amino acids. The trim removed 7 bases at V and 7 bases at J, leaving 13 bases unmatched. Germline V CDR1 and CDR2: SGDLS, YYNGEE. The CDR3 DNA reads as TGTGCCAGCTGTCCGACTAGCGGGGAGAAAGTGGAGCAGTACTTC. Translation gives CASCPTSGEKVEQYF.

J is TRBJ1-5 and V is TRBV28, with 8 bases aligning to TRBD1. Germline CDR1 is MDHEN and CDR2 is SYDVKM. The CDR3 runs 15 residues. V lost 10 bases and J lost 2; bases outside the gene matches: 10. CDR3 residues: CATNSGGDGNQPQHF. The CDR3 coding sequence is TGTGCCACCAATTCAGGGGGCGATGGCAATCAGCCCCAGCATTTT.

CDR3 bases: TGTGCCAGCAGCGCGGGACTAGCGGGGGCCACAGATACGCAGTATTTT. It yields the protein CASSAGLAGATDTQYF. The rearrangement joins TRBV7-9 to TRBJ2-3; 14 positions agree with TRBD2. CDR1 is SEHNR and CDR2 is FQNEAQ in the germline V gene (reference sequence). The CDR3 runs to 16 residues. V lost 5 bases and J lost 2; bases outside the gene matches: 3.

The J gene is TRBJ2-2, the V gene TRBV10-3; 8 nucleotides agree with TRBD1. V was clipped by 10 bases and J by 3 bases; unmatched bases: 7. CDR1 ENHRY and CDR2 SYGVKD come from the germline V gene. CDR3 length equals 14 residues. This CDR3 is CASRQGADTGELFF. In DNA form, the CDR3 reads TGTGCCAGCAGGCAGGGGGCGGACACCGGGGAGCTGTTTTTT.

A word on this clone: Other DNA sequences in the same sample also yield this CDR3. The CDR3 DNA is TGTGCCATCAGCGCTTATGGACTAGCGGGGGGACGGAGCTCCTACAATGAGCAGTTCTTC. It yields the protein CAISAYGLAGGRSSYNEQFF. V usage is TRBV10-3 and J usage is TRBJ2-1; the match to TRBD2 covers 14 bases. Per the germline V gene, CDR1 is ENHRY and CDR2 is SYGVKD. CDR3 size: 20 residues. Trimming cost V 6 bases and J 0 bases; bases outside gene matches: 13.

This clone has more than one count but fewer than ten. The chain is built from TRBV7-2 and TRBJ2-7; D possibly matches TRBD1 or TRBD2 (5 bases each). Trimming pared 7 bases from V and 4 bases from J, leaving 20 bases between. The germline V gene has CDR1 SGHTA and CDR2 FQGNSA. This CDR3 has 15 residues. CDR3 region: CASTAAGTGLYEQYF. CDR3 bases: TGTGCCAGCACCGCCGCCGGGACCGGACTTTACGAGCAGTACTTC.

This chain uses TRBV15 with TRBJ2-2, with 15 bases aligning to TRBD2. V shed 1 base, J shed 1 base, and the junction held 1 base outside the gene matches. This CDR3 has 18 residues. Germline-derived CDR1 and CDR2 are LNHNV and YYDKDF (reference sequence). The CDR3 region has the DNA TGTGCCACCAGCAGAGGGACTAGCGGGGGGGTGAACACCGGGGAGCTGTTTTTT. It encodes CATSRGTSGGVNTGELFF. The variable domain in full, with the rest retrieved from reference TRBV15 and TRBJ2-2, is DAMVIQNPRYQVTQFGKPVTLSCSQTLNHNVMYWYQQKSSQAPKLLFHYYDKDFNNEADTPDNFQSRRPNTSFCFLDIRSPGLGDTAMYLCATSRGTSGGVNTGELFFGEGSRLTVL.

This clone was seen a handful of times. In DNA, the CDR3 is TGCGCCAGCAGCCTACAGGGTCCCAACGAGCAGTACTTC. Translation gives CASSLQGPNEQYF. The chain is built from TRBV4-1 and TRBJ2-7; D may be TRBD1 (6 bases). Trimming removed 4 bases from V and 5 bases from J, with 12 bases in between. The CDR3 contains 13 residues. From germline, CDR1 is MGHRA and CDR2 YSYEKL.

This sequence joins TRBV25-1 and TRBJ2-2; D is possibly TRBD1 (5 bases). V dropped 1 base and J dropped 8 bases, with 17 bases sitting between them. Germline V CDR1 and CDR2: MGHDK, SYGVNS. This CDR3 spans 16 amino acids. The chain's CDR3 is CASSESQTAKIGELFF. The CDR3 DNA follows: TGTGCCAGCAGTGAATCCCAGACAGCGAAGATAGGGGAGCTGTTTTTT.

The genes are TRBV6-5 and TRBJ1-1; the D is unclear. The CDR3 totals 13 residues. CDR1 is MNHEY and CDR2 is SVGAGI in the germline V gene. V was cut by 7 bases and J by 4 bases, with 13 bases left in between. In DNA, the CDR3 is TGTGCCAGCACTACTGGGCATCTCACTGAAGCTTTCTTT. Its translation is CASTTGHLTEAFF.

The chain uses TRBV10-3 and TRBJ2-5; the D gene is possibly TRBD2 (5 bases). Trimming pared 6 bases from V and 5 bases from J, leaving 13 bases between. Germline V gene lookup returns CDR1 ENHRY and CDR2 SYGVKD. The CDR3 covers 13 residues. The CDR3 is CAIRPAGEETQYF. The DNA of the CDR3 is TGTGCCATCAGACCCGCCGGGGAGGAGACCCAGTACTTC.

The rearrangement joins TRBV3-1 (or the pseudogene TRBV3-2) to TRBJ2-2; D ambiguous. Germline lookup yields CDR1 LGHDT and CDR2 YNNKEL (reference sequence). This CDR3 contains 15 residues. V was cut by 3 bases and J by 0 bases, with 8 bases left in between. The CDR3 DNA sequence: TGTGCCAGCAGCCATTTCGCGACGAACACCGGGGAGCTGTTTTTT. It encodes CASSHFATNTGELFF.

The CDR3 coding sequence is TGTGCCAGCAGTTTTATACAGGGTTGGGCTTTCTTT. Translated: CASSFIQGWAFF. The chain combines TRBV28 with TRBJ1-1, with a weak D call TRBD1 (6 bases). This CDR3 is 12 amino acids long. V was trimmed by 3 bases and J by 11 bases, leaving 13 bases between them. Germline lookup yields CDR1 MDHEN and CDR2 SYDVKM.

This clone was seen only once. The chain has TRBV18 and TRBJ1-3, with D unclear. The CDR3 contains 16 residues. Trimming cost V 1 base and J 4 bases, with 14 bases left between them. The germline V gene has CDR1 KGHSH and CDR2 LQKENI. The CDR3 reads CASSPLPGKQGNTIYF. CDR3 coding DNA: TGTGCCAGCTCACCACTCCCGGGCAAACAAGGAAACACCATATATTTT.

This sequence joins TRBV7-9 and TRBJ2-3, with 8 bases fitting TRBD1. The junction had 11 bases not matched to a gene; V was cut back by 5 bases and J by 1 base. Germline-derived CDR1 and CDR2 are SEHNR and FQNEAQ (reference sequence). The CDR3 is made up of 17 amino acids. The CDR3 reads CASSQPRTGFGTDTQYF. As DNA, the CDR3 is TGTGCCAGCAGCCAACCCCGGACAGGGTTTGGCACAGATACGCAGTATTTT. Together with reference TRBV7-9 and TRBJ2-3, the CDR3 gives the full variable domain: DTGVSQNPRHKITKRGQNVTFRCDPISEHNRLYWYRQTLGQGPEFLTYFQNEAQLEKSRLLSDRFSAERPKGSFSTLEIQRTEQGDSAMYLCASSQPRTGFGTDTQYFGPGTRLTVL.

This chain joins TRBV6-5 and TRBJ1-1; 10 positions agree with TRBD1. The V gene end was trimmed by 5 bases and the J gene end by 6 bases; junction bases not matched to a gene: 6. The CDR3 contains 14 residues. Germline V CDR1 and CDR2: MNHEY, SVGAGI. The CDR3 bases are TGTGCCAGCAGTCTCGGACAGGGGGTTTCTGAAGCTTTCTTT. Amino acids: CASSLGQGVSEAFF.

V is TRBV19 and J is TRBJ2-1; the D is unclear. The V end was cut by 4 bases, the J end by 9 bases, with 16 bases between. Germline V gene sequence: CDR1 LNHDA, CDR2 SQIVND (reference sequence). This CDR3 has 14 residues. CDR3 amino acids: CASSKYSGASEQFF. The DNA of the CDR3 is TGTGCCAGTAGTAAATACAGTGGAGCGAGTGAGCAGTTCTTC.

The rearrangement links TRBV6-5 to TRBJ1-1, with 7 bases identical to TRBD1. V lost 4 bases to trimming and J lost 11 bases; unmatched junction nucleotides: 4. There are 11 residues in the CDR3. Germline V lookup: CDR1 MNHEY, CDR2 SVGAGI. The CDR3 is CASSSPRGAFF. The CDR3 DNA reads as TGTGCCAGCAGTTCTCCCAGGGGGGCTTTCTTT.